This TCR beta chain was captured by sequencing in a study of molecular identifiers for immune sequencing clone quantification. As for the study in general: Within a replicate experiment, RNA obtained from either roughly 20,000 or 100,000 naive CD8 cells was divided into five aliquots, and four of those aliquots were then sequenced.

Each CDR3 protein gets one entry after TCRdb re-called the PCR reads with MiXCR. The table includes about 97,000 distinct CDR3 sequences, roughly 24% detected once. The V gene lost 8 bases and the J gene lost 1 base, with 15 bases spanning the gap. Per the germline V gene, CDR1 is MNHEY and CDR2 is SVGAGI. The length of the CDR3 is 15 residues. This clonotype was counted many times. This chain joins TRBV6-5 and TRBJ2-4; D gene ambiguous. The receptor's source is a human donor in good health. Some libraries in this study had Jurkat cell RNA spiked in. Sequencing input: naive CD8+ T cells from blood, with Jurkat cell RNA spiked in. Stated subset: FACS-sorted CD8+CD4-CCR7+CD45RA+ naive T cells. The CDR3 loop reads CASLRKFFAKNIQYF. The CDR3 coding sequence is TGTGCCAGCCTCCGGAAGTTTTTTGCCAAAAACATTCAGTACTTC.